This T cell receptor (beta chain) was identified during a study of regulatory T cells in long-lasting Graves disease. Arm-PCR of CDR3 regions and iRepertoire HTBI primers were the basis on which TCR beta libraries were built. TCRdb re-derived calls from the multiplex PCR reads in MiXCR, one entry per CDR3 protein. This table has about 530,000 distinct CDR3 sequences, about 16% appearing once. The V gene's germline CDR1 is SGHAT and CDR2 FQNNGV. Trimming took 2 bases from V and 1 from J, leaving 14 bases between them. This CDR3 is built from 17 residues. There are many counts of this clonotype. Documented time point: newly diagnosed GD, antithyroid drugs for less than 3 months. Construction of the TCR library relied on RNA isolated from PBMCs. The same sample was also studied in work on T cells in Graves' hyperthyroidism and ophthalmopathy.

The rearrangement joins TRBV11-2 to TRBJ2-2, with D possibly called TRBD1 or TRBD2 (5 bases each). The sample was peripheral blood mononuclear cells (PBMCs), taken at new diagnosis, from a patient treated with antithyroid drugs. This sequence originates from a middle-aged woman with Graves disease. CDR3 residues: CASSLRFGALNTGELFF. The CDR3 DNA is TGTGCCAGCAGCTTAAGGTTCGGGGCACTGAACACCGGGGAGCTGTTTTTT.